The clone carrying this T cell receptor (beta chain) occurred a few times. The donors, healthy Caucasians from Russia, were aged roughly 6 to 90. Isolation of PBMCs gave at least 6 million cells per sample. The sample comes from a study of blood T cells in healthy people across ages. Background on the study: Researchers report that template switching captured about one barcoded beta molecule per two T cells.

CDR1 SQVTM and CDR2 ANQGSEA come from the germline V gene. The CDR3 extends over 13 amino acids. The germline V and J ends were trimmed by 1 base and 1 base, with 7 bases remaining between them. Through a sample-barcoded 5' primer and a J-beta primer mix, a second PCR was run for roughly 7 to 11 cycles. Each cDNA molecule was tagged by a template-switch adaptor with 12 random nucleotides. TCRdb recomputed calls from the 5' RACE reads with MiXCR, one row per CDR3 protein. The table lists approximately 2,000,000 distinct CDR3 sequences, about two fifths of them singletons. The chain has TRBV29-1 and TRBJ1-1; unclear D gene. This TCR was sampled from a human donor in good health. The sequenced material came from blood. CDR3 bases: TGCAGCGTTGAAGCGGCTGGGAACACTGAAGCTTTCTTT. Its translation: CSVEAAGNTEAFF.